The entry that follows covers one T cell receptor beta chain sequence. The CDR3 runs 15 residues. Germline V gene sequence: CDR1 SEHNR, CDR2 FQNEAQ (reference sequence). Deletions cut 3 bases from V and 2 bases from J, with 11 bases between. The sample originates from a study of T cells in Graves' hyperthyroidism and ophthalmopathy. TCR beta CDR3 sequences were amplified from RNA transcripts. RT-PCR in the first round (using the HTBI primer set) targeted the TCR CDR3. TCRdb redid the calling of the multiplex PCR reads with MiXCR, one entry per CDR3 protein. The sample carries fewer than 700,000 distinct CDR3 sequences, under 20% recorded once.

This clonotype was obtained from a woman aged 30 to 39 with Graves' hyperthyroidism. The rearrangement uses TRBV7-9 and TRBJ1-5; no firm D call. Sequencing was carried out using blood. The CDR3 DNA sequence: TGTGCCAGCAGCTTGGGCGGATGGGGCAATCAGCCCCAGCATTTT. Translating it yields CASSLGGWGNQPQHF.